This TCR beta chain was identified during a study of CD8 T cells in ankylosing spondylitis. Study-level points and caveats: Clones linked to disease, bearing a CD8+ phenotype, were relatively rare in peripheral blood.

This clonotype was seen ten or more times. Its matching antigen is unknown. The length of the CDR3 is 12 residues. V was clipped by 4 bases and J by 6 bases, with 8 bases between them. In germline, CDR1 is SGDLS, CDR2 YYNGEE. TCRdb used MiXCR to reprocess the 5' RACE reads, holding one entry per CDR3 protein. The sample holds about 200,000 distinct CDR3 sequences, roughly 13% seen once. The J gene is TRBJ2-1, the V gene TRBV9; the D is unclear. Sequenced material: blood, either unsorted or a sorted T cell fraction (not recorded which). This clonotype was sampled from a male donor with ankylosing spondylitis or in good health (not recorded which). DNA for the CDR3: TGTGCCAGCAGCCCTGCTCCCAATGAGCAGTTCTTC. The encoded protein is CASSPAPNEQFF.